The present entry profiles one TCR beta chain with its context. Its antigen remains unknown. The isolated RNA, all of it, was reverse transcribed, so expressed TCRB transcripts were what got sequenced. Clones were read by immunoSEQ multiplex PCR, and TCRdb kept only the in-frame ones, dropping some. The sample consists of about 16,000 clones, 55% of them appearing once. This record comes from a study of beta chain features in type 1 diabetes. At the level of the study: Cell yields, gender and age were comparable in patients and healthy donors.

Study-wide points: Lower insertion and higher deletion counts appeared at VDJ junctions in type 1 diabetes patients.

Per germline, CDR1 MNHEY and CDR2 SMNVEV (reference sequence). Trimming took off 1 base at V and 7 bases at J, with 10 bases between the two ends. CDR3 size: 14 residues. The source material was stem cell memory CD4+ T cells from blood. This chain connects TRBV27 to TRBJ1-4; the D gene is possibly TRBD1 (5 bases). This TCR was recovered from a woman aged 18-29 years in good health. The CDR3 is CASSLFRESEKLFF. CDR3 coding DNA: TGTGCCAGCAGTTTATTCAGGGAAAGTGAAAAACTGTTTTTT.